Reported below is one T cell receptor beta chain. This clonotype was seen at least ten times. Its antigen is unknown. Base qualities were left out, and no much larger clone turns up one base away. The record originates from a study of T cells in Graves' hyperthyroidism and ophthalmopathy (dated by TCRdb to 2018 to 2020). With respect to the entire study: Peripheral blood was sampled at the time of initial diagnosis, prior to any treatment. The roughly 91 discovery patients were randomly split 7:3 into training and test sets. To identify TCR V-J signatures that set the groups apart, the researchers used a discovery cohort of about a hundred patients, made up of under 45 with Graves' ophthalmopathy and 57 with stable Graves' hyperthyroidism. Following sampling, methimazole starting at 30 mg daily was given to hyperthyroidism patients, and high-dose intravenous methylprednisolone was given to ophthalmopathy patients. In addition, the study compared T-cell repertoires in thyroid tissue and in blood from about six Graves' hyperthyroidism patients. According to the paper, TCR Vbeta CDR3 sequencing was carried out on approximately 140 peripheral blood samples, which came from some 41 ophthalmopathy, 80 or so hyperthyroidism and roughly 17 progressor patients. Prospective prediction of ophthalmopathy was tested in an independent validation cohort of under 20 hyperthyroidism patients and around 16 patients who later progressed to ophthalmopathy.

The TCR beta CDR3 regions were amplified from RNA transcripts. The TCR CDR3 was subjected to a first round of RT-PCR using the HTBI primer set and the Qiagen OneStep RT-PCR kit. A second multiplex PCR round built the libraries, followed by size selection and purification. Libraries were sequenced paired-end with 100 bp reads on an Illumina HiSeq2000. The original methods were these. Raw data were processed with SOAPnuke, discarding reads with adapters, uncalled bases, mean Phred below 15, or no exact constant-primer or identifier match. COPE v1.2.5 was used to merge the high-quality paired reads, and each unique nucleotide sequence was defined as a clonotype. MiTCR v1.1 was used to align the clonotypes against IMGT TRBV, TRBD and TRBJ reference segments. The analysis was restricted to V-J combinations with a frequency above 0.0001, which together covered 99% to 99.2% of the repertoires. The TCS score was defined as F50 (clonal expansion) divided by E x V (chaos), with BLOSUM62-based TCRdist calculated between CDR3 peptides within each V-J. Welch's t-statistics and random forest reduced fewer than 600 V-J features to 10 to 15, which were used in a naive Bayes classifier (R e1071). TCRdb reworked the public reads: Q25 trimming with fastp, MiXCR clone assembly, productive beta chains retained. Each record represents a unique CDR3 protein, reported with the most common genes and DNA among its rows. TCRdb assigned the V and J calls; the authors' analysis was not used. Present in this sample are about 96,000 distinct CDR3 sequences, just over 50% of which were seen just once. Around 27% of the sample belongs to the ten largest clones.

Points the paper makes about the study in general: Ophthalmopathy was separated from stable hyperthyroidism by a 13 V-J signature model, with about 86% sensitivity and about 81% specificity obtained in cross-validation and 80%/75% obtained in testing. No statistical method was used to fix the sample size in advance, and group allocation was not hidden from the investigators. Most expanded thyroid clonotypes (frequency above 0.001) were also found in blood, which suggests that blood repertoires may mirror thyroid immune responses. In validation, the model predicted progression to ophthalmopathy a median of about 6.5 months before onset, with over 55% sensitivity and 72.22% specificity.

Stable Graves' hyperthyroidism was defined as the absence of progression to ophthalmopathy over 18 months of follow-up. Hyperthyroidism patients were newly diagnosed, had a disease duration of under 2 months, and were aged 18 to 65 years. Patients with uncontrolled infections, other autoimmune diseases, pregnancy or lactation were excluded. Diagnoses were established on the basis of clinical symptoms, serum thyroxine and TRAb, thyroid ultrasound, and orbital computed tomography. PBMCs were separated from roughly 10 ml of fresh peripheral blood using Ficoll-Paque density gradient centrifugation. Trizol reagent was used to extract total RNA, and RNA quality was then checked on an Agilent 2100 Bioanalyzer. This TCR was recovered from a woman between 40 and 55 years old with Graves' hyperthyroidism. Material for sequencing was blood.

The DNA reads as follows: TGTGCCAGCAGCTTAGAAGGGACAGTACAAGAGACCCAGTACTTC. Its translation reads: CASSLEGTVQETQYF. The receptor chain draws on TRBV7-2 and TRBJ2-5, with 7 middle bases fitting TRBD1. From its cysteine to its phenylalanine, the CDR3 spans 15 amino acids. Just the 45-base CDR3 DNA is kept, in frame starting at base 1. The germline V gene sets CDR1 to SGHTA and CDR2 to FQGNSA. The V end gives up 1 base and the J end 2 bases, leaving 4 bases in the junction not matched to a gene.